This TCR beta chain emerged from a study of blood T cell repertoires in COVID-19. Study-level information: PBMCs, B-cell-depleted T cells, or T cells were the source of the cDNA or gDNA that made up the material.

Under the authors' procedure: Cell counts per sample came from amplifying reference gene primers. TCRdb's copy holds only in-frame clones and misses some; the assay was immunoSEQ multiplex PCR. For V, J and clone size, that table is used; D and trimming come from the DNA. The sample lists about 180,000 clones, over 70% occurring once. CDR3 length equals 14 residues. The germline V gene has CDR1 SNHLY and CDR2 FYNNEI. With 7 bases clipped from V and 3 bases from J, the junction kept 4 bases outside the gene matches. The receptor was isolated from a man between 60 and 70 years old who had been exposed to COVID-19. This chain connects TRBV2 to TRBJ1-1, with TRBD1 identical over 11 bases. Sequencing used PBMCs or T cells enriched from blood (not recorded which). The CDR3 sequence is CASTSGQGDTEAFF. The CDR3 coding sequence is TGTGCCAGCACCTCGGGACAGGGGGACACTGAAGCTTTCTTT.